This T cell receptor beta chain was recorded in a study of patients and donors after allogeneic stem cell transplantation. This clonotype has more than one count but fewer than ten. Trimming cost V 0 bases and J 1 base, with 10 bases left between them. The CDR3 spans 15 residues. Germline V gene sequence: CDR1 SGHNT, CDR2 YYREEE (reference sequence). TCRdb passed the RT-PCR reads through MiXCR, listing each CDR3 protein once. The sample comprises around 90,000 distinct CDR3 sequences, around 49% of which are singletons, and 50% to 75% rests with the top ten. The material sequenced was blood, either unsorted or a sorted T cell fraction (not recorded which). The gene calls are TRBV5-4 and TRBJ1-2; D perhaps matches TRBD1 (5 bases). The sequence was obtained from a human donor who was either an allogeneic HSCT recipient or a stem cell or donor lymphocyte infusion donor (not recorded which). It is not recorded whose cells these are; they may come from a transplant donor. CDR3 coding DNA: TGTGCCAGCAGCTTGGCGGGAAGGGGTAACTATGGCTACACCTTC. Translating it yields CASSLAGRGNYGYTF. Complete variable domain (other parts from reference TRBV5-4 and TRBJ1-2): ETGVTQSPTHLIKTRGQQVTLRCSSQSGHNTVSWYQQALGQGPQFIFQYYREEENGRGNFPPRFSGLQFPNYSSELNVNALELDDSALYLCASSLAGRGNYGYTFGSGTRLTVV.